Listed below are T cell receptor beta chains from one sample, sequenced in a study of T cell repertoires in cytomegalovirus infection. Their antigen targets remain unknown. TCRdb re-called the reads through MiXCR, storing one row per CDR3 protein. The sample lists a few hundred thousand distinct CDR3 sequences; around 25% were seen once. The sequenced sample was cultured PBMCs, obtained from culture after CMV antigen stimulation. These TCRs come from a human donor in good health (CMV status not recorded). Some clones in this sample may be carry-over from other donors' samples. The CDR3 runs from the conserved cysteine through the conserved F or W. D genes are given only for firm matches. Not every row has a clone size; where given, it reads once, few, many or a size class.

v_gene	d_gene	abundance	j_gene	CDR3nt	CDR3aa
TRBV11-3	-	-	TRBJ2-2	TGTGCCAGCAGCGGGAGTTCGGTCGGGGAGCTGTTTTTT	CASSGSSVGELFF
TRBV7-3	TRBD2	many	TRBJ2-2	TGTGCCAGCAGCCCCACTAGCGGAGGCTCGGGCACCGGGGAGCTGTTTTTT	CASSPTSGGSGTGELFF
TRBV7-8	-	many	TRBJ2-3	TGTGCCAGCAGCCCAAGATGGGGGTCCACAGATACGCAGTATTTT	CASSPRWGSTDTQYF
TRBV7-8	-	many	TRBJ2-7	TGTGCCAGCAGCTTAGAGGGCAGTTCCTACGAGCAGTACTTC	CASSLEGSSYEQYF
TRBV7-8	-	many	TRBJ2-7	TGTGCCAGCAGCTTCATTGACTCCACCGCGGAGCAGTACTTC	CASSFIDSTAEQYF
TRBV3-1	-	-	TRBJ1-2	TGTGCCAGCAGCCGCGGAGAAGGGCACGCTGGCTACACCTTC	CASSRGEGHAGYTF
TRBV6-1	TRBD2	many	TRBJ2-3	TGTGCCAGCAGTAAGGGACTAGCGGGAGAGGCTACGCAGTATTTT	CASSKGLAGEATQYF
TRBV2	TRBD1	few	TRBJ1-1	TGTGCCAGCAGTGAGCAGGGGGTCGCTGAAGCTTTCTTT	CASSEQGVAEAFF
TRBV6-2/TRBV6-3	-	-	TRBJ2-1	TGTGCCAGCGGGGACGCTATTTACAATGAGCAGTTCTTC	CASGDAIYNEQFF
TRBV7-2	-	many	TRBJ2-1	TGTGCCAGCAGCCTAGGATGGGGCCCCTACAATGAGCAGTTCTTC	CASSLGWGPYNEQFF
TRBV7-2	-	few	TRBJ1-6	TGTGCCAGCAACCAGGGGACGAGGAATTCACCCCTCCACTTT	CASNQGTRNSPLHF
TRBV19	-	-	TRBJ1-1	TGTGCCAGTAGTATAGGCGGTACGGGGGTTGAAGCTTTCTTT	CASSIGGTGVEAFF
TRBV12-3/TRBV12-4	-	-	TRBJ2-4	TGTGCCAGCAGTTTTGTGGGCATTCAGTACTTC	CASSFVGIQYF
TRBV6-2/TRBV6-3	-	-	TRBJ2-5	TGTGCCAGCCATAGCGGCCAAGAGACCCAGTACTTC	CASHSGQETQYF
TRBV19	TRBD1	many	TRBJ2-1	TGTGCCAGTAGTCGGACAGGGGGCAGGAGCGGCCTCTCCTACAATGAGCAGTTCTTC	CASSRTGGRSGLSYNEQFF
TRBV7-6	-	few	TRBJ2-5	TGTGCCAGCAGCGGAGCTGCAATTGGTACAGCCTTACCCCCAGAGACCCAGTACTTC	CASSGAAIGTALPPETQYF
TRBV19	TRBD2	many	TRBJ2-1	TGTGCCAGTAACCTAGCGGGACCGGTCCGTGAGCAGTTCTTC	CASNLAGPVREQFF
TRBV9	TRBD1	-	TRBJ1-1	TGTGCCAGCAGCGTAGGGACAGGGGGAGCTTTCTTT	CASSVGTGGAFF
TRBV24-1	-	few	TRBJ1-2	TGTGCCACCAGTGAGCAGCAGGAGAGTGGCTACACCTTC	CATSEQQESGYTF
TRBV6-6	TRBD1	-	TRBJ1-5	TGTGCCAGCAGTCACGACAGGGGGACTCAGCATTTT	CASSHDRGTQHF
TRBV28	TRBD2	-	TRBJ2-3	TGTGCCAGCAGTTTAACGGCTAGCGGGGGGTTCACAGATACGCAGTATTTT	CASSLTASGGFTDTQYF
TRBV12-3/TRBV12-4	-	few	TRBJ1-1	TGTGCCAGCAGTTTCCAGCAGGGAGGCGGCACTGAAGCTTTCTTT	CASSFQQGGGTEAFF
TRBV20-1	TRBD1	few	TRBJ1-3	TGCAGTGCTAGGACCTTCACAGGGGGCTCTGGAAACACCATATATTTT	CSARTFTGGSGNTIYF
TRBV28	-	many	TRBJ1-2	TGTGCCAGCAAGCCCGCCGCCCCCCGATATTTTGGCTACACCTTC	CASKPAAPRYFGYTF
TRBV6-6	-	-	TRBJ2-7	TGTGCCAGCAGACAGGGAGGAATTTCTGAGCAGTACTTC	CASRQGGISEQYF
TRBV20-1	TRBD2	few	TRBJ2-5	TGCAGTGCTAGAGCTCGGGGGGGTCAAGAGACCCAGTACTTC	CSARARGGQETQYF
TRBV5-6	-	-	TRBJ2-1	TGTGCCAGCAGGCTGTCGGCTAGCATAGGAGAGCAGTTCTTC	CASRLSASIGEQFF
TRBV5-5	-	few	TRBJ2-3	TGTGCCAGCAGCCCACGATCCCTCATTACGGATACGCAGTATTTT	CASSPRSLITDTQYF
TRBV15	-	few	TRBJ2-3	TGTGCCACCAGCACTCGACAGAACACAGATACGCAGTATTTT	CATSTRQNTDTQYF
TRBV27	-	-	TRBJ2-7	TGTGCCAGCAGTTTTCGCGGGTACAAGACCTACGAGCAGTACTTC	CASSFRGYKTYEQYF
TRBV7-2	-	-	TRBJ1-2	TGTGCCAGCAGCTTAGACGGATTGAACTATGGCTACACCTTC	CASSLDGLNYGYTF
TRBV29-1	-	few	TRBJ1-1	TGCAGCGTCGTAATCCAGGGACCCACTGAAGCTTTCTTT	CSVVIQGPTEAFF
TRBV6-5	-	many	TRBJ2-1	TGTGCCAGCCCCAGGGAGGATGAGCAGTTCTTC	CASPREDEQFF
TRBV7-2	-	many	TRBJ2-3	TGTGCCAGCAGCTTAATGGTCTTCGGCACAGATACGCAGTATTTT	CASSLMVFGTDTQYF
TRBV20-1	-	-	TRBJ2-3	TGCAGTGCTAGAGGGGAGTCCACAGATACGCAGTATTTT	CSARGESTDTQYF
TRBV7-3	-	-	TRBJ1-1	TGTGCCAGCAGCTTAACGTCCGGGGTAGGGATGAACACTGAAGCTTTCTTT	CASSLTSGVGMNTEAFF
TRBV7-2	TRBD2	-	TRBJ2-1	TGTGCCAGCAGCTCTTCTAGCGGGAGAGGGGGTTGGGGAAATGAGCAGTTCTTC	CASSSSSGRGGWGNEQFF
TRBV7-2	TRBD1	many	TRBJ2-5	TGTGCCAGCAACACAGGGGGGGAGACCCAGTACTTC	CASNTGGETQYF
TRBV24-1	-	-	TRBJ2-2	TGTGCCACCAGTGATTTGCTTTCACCCAGGCCCGGGGAGCTGTTTTTT	CATSDLLSPRPGELFF
TRBV7-2	TRBD1	many	TRBJ2-2	TGTGCCAGCAGCTTGACGACAGGGGGTTGGAACACCGGGGAGCTGTTTTTT	CASSLTTGGWNTGELFF
TRBV12-5	-	-	TRBJ2-2	TGTGCTAGTTACGTCGGCGGGACGAACACCGGGGAGCTGTTTTTT	CASYVGGTNTGELFF
TRBV4-3	-	-	TRBJ2-3	TGCGCCAGCAGCCACCGTTGGACGCGCACAGATACGCAGTATTTT	CASSHRWTRTDTQYF
TRBV30	-	-	TRBJ2-1	TGTGCCTCCAAAAGAGGGGACCACAATGAGCAGTTCTTC	CASKRGDHNEQFF
TRBV5-8	-	few	TRBJ1-4	TGTGCCAGCAGCTCCCTGGCTGGTCGCGAGAGGGAAAAACTGTTTTTT	CASSSLAGREREKLFF
TRBV12-3/TRBV12-4	-	-	TRBJ1-5	TGTGCCAGCAGTTTTCTTGTCGGTCGGCCCCAGCATTTT	CASSFLVGRPQHF
TRBV2	-	-	TRBJ1-5	TGTGCCAGCAGTGACGGACGGAACAATCAGCCCCAGCATTTT	CASSDGRNNQPQHF
TRBV19	TRBD2	many	TRBJ2-7	TGTGCCAGTAGTATGGGGGTTACTAGCGGGATTTACGAGCAGTACTTC	CASSMGVTSGIYEQYF
TRBV7-9	-	few	TRBJ1-1	TGTGCCAGCAGTAGGGAGACAGCAACTACGAGAGCTTTCTTT	CASSRETATTRAFF